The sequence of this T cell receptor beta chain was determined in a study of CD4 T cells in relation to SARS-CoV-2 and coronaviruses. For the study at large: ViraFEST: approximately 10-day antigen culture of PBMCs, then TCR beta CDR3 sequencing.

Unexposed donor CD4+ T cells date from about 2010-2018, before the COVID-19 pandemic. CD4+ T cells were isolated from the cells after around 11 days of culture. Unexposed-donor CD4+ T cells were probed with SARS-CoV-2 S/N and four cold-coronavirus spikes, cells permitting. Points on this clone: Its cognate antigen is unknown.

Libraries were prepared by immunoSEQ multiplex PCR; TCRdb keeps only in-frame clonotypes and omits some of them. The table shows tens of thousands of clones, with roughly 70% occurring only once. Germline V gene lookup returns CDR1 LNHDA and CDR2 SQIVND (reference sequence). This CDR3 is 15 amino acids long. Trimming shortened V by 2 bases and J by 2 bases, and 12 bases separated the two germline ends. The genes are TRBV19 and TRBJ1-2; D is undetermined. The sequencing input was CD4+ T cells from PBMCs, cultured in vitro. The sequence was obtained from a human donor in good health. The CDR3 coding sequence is TGTGCCAGTAGTATAACTTCCGGAACCAACTATGGCTACACCTTC. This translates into CASSITSGTNYGYTF.